This T cell receptor beta chain comes out of a study of blood T cell repertoires in COVID-19. The CDR3 has 15 residues. V was trimmed by 1 base and J by 5 bases, leaving 11 bases between them. The germline V gene has CDR1 SEHNR and CDR2 FQNEAQ (reference sequence). In the authors' workflow: Estimated nucleated cell counts came from reference gene primer amplification. Measured with immunoSEQ multiplex PCR; TCRdb has only the in-frame clones, and not every one. D and trimming were read from the DNA, whereas the V and J calls and clone size are those reported in that table. The sample contains around 150,000 clones, 70% to 90% of which appear only once.

This sequence was found in a man between 60 and 70 years old with acute or convalescent COVID-19. J is TRBJ2-2 and V is TRBV7-9, with a weak D call TRBD2 (6 bases). Sequencing was performed on peripheral blood. The CDR3 spells CASSLDGRKTGELFF. The CDR3 region has the DNA TGTGCCAGCAGCTTAGACGGGAGAAAAACCGGGGAGCTGTTTTTT.